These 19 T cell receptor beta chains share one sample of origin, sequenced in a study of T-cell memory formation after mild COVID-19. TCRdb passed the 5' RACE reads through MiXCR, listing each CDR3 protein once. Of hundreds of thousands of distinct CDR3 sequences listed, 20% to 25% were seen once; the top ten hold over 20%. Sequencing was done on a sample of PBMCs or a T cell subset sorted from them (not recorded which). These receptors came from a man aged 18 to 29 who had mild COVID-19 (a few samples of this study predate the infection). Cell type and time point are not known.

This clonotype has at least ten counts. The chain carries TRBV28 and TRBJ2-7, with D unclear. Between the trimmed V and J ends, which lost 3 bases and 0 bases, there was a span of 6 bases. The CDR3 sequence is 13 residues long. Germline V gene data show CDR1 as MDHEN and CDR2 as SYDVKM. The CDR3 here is CASSFRSSYEQYV. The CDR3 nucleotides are TGTGCCAGCAGTTTCAGGAGCTCCTACGAGCAGTACGTC.

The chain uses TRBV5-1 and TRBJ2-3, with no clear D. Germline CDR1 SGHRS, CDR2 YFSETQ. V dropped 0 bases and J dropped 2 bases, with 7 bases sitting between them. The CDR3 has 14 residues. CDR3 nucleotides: TGCGCCAGCAGCTTGGCCCAGCTCACAGATACGCAGTATTTT. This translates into CASSLAQLTDTQYF.

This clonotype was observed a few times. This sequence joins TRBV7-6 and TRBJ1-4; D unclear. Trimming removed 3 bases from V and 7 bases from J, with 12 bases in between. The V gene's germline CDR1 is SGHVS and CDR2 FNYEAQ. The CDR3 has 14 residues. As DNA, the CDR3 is TGTGCCAGCAGCTTGAATCCCGCCGGTGAAAAACTGTTTTTT. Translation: CASSLNPAGEKLFF.

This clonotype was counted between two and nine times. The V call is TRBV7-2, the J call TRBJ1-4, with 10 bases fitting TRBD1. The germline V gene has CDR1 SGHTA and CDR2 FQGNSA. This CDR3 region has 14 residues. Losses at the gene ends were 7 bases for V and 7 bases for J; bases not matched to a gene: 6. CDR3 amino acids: CASNPTGGSEKLFF. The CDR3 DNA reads TGTGCCAGCAATCCGACAGGGGGCTCTGAAAAACTGTTTTTT.

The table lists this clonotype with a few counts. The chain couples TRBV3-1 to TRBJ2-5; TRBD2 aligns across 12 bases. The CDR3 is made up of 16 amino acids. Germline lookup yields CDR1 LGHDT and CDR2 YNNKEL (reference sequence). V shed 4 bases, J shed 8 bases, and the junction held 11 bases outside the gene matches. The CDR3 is CASSPGLAGPQLTQYF. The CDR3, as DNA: TGTGCCAGCAGCCCAGGACTAGCGGGGCCCCAGCTCACCCAGTACTTC.

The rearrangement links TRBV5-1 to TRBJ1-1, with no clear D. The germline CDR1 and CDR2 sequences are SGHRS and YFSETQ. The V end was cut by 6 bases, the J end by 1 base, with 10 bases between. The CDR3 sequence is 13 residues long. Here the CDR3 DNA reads TGCGCCAGCATGAGGTGGGGGAACACTGAAGCTTTCTTT. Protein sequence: CASMRWGNTEAFF.

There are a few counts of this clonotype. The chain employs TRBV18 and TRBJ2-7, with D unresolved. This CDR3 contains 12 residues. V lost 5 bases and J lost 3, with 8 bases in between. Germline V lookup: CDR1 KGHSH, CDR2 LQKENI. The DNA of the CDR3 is TGTGCCAGCTCATCCGGGTTCTACGAGCAGTACGTC. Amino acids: CASSSGFYEQYV.

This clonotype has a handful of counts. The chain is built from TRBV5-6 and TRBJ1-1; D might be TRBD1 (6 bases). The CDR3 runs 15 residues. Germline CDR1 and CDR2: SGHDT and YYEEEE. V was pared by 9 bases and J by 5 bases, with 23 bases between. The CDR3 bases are TGTGCCACCAATAACAGGGCGTCTGGGAATACTGAAGCTTTCTTT. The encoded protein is CATNNRASGNTEAFF.

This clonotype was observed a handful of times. The CDR3 region is CSVDRREQYF. The CDR3 DNA sequence: TGCAGCGTGGACAGGCGCGAGCAGTACTTC. The chain combines TRBV29-1 with TRBJ2-7; the match to TRBD1 covers 7 bases. Per germline, CDR1 SQVTM and CDR2 ANQGSEA. J lost 6 bases, V lost 6 bases, and 2 bases had no gene match. CDR3 size: 10 residues.

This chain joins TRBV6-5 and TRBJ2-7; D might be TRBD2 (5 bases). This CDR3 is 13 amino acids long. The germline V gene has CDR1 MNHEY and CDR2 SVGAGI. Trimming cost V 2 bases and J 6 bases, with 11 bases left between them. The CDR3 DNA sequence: TGTGCCAGCAGTTACAATCGGGGTTTCGAGCAGTACTTC. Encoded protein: CASSYNRGFEQYF.

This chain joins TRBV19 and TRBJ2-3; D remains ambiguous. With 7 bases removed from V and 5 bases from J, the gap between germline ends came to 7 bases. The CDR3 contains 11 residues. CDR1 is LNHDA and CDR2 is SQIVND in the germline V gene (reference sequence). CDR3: CASIWGDTQYF. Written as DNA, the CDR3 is TGTGCCAGTATTTGGGGAGATACGCAGTATTTT.

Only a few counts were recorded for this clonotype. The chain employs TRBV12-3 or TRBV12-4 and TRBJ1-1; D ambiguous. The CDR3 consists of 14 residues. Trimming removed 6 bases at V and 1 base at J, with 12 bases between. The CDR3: CASSPELANTEAFF. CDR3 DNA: TGTGCCAGCAGCCCTGAACTGGCGAACACTGAAGCTTTCTTT.

The chain's CDR3 is CASSSRIAETQYF. DNA for the CDR3: TGTGCCAGCAGCTCCAGGATAGCAGAGACCCAGTACTTC. The chain is built from TRBV28 and TRBJ2-5; D uncertain. Trimming took 6 bases from V and 4 from J, leaving 12 bases between them. Germline loops: CDR1 MDHEN, CDR2 SYDVKM. The CDR3 is 13 amino acids.

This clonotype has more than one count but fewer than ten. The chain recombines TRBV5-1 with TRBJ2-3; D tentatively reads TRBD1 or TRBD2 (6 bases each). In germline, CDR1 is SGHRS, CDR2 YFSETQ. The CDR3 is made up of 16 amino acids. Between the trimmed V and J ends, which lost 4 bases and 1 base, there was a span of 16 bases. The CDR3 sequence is CASSPGVAVRTDTQYF. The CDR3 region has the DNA TGCGCCAGCAGCCCAGGGGTAGCGGTGCGCACAGATACGCAGTATTTT.

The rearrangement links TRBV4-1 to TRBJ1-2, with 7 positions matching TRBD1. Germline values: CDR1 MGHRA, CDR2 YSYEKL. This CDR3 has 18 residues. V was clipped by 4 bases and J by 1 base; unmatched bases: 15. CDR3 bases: TGCGCCAGCAGCCGATGGCAGGGGGGAGGAGTAATTAACTATGGCTACACCTTC. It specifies CASSRWQGGGVINYGYTF.

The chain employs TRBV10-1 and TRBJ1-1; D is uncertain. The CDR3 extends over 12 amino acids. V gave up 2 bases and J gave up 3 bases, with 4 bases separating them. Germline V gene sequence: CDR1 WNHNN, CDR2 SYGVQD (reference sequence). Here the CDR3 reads CASSERHTEAFF. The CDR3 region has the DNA TGCGCCAGCAGTGAGAGACACACTGAAGCTTTCTTT.

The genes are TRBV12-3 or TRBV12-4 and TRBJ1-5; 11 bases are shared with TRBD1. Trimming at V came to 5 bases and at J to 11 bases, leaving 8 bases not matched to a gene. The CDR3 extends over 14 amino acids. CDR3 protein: CASSPGQGEGSQHF. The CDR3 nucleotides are TGTGCCAGCAGTCCGGGACAGGGGGAGGGATCCCAGCATTTT.

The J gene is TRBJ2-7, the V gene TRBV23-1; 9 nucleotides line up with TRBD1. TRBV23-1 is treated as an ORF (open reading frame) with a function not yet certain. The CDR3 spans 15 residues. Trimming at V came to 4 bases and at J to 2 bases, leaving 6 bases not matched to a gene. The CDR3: CASSLRDRDAYEQYF. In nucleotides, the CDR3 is TGCGCCAGCAGTCTCCGGGACAGGGACGCCTACGAGCAGTACTTC.

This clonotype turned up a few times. DNA for the CDR3: TGTGCCAGCAGCGTCACCGGGACGGAGCTCACCTACGAGCAGTACTTC. Amino acid sequence: CASSVTGTELTYEQYF. This sequence joins TRBV9 and TRBJ2-7, with D perhaps assigned TRBD1 or TRBD2 (5 bases each). The CDR3 is made up of 16 amino acids. Between the trimmed V and J ends, which lost 2 bases and 2 bases, there was a span of 17 bases. Germline lookup yields CDR1 SGDLS and CDR2 YYNGEE.